These 13 T cell receptor beta chains share one sample of origin, sequenced in a study of T-cell reconstitution after alpha-beta-depleted transplantation in children. The authors prepared the TCRbeta library with unique molecular identifiers. MiXCR, run by TCRdb on the PCR reads, gives a single entry per CDR3 protein. The profile shows approximately 980,000 distinct CDR3 sequences, under 30% of them singletons. The sequences come from PBMCs, mostly from graft donor cells, collected 360 days after TCRalphabeta/CD19-depleted stem cell transplant. Receptors were obtained from a boy younger than two who had a stem cell transplant for SCID, so the T cells may come from the graft donor.

The gene calls are TRBV20-1 and TRBJ2-3; D call uncertain. Looked up from germline, CDR1 is DFQATT and CDR2 is SNEGSKA (reference sequence). The CDR3 runs 11 residues. The CDR3 coding sequence is TGCAGCACCTCCTATGAAGATACGCAGTATTTT. This gives the protein CSTSYEDTQYF.

This clonotype turned up a few times. The chain is built from TRBV29-1 and TRBJ1-4; a possible D gene is TRBD1 (6 bases). Trimming took 6 bases from V and 5 from J, leaving 19 bases between them. CDR1 and CDR2 (germline): SQVTM, ANQGSEA. The CDR3 runs 15 residues. The CDR3 DNA follows: TGCAGCGTGACTACCTACACAGGGTCCAATGAAAAACTGTTTTTT. Translated: CSVTTYTGSNEKLFF.

The sample holds a few counts of this clonotype. The chain carries TRBV5-1 and TRBJ2-4; D is perhaps TRBD1 (5 bases). The CDR3 has 15 amino acids. The V gene lost 0 bases and the J gene lost 3 bases, with 10 bases spanning the gap. Germline values: CDR1 SGHRS, CDR2 YFSETQ. The CDR3 region has the DNA TGCGCCAGCAGCTTGGCAGGGCAGGACAAAAACATTCAGTACTTC. It yields the protein CASSLAGQDKNIQYF.

The chain uses TRBV6-5 and TRBJ1-1; D remains unclear. The germline CDR1 and CDR2 sequences are MNHEY and SVGAGI. The length of the CDR3 is 14 residues. Trimming shortened V by 2 bases and J by 1 base, and 8 bases separated the two germline ends. This CDR3 is CASSYGLPNTEAFF. The CDR3 DNA is TGTGCCAGCAGTTACGGGCTCCCGAACACTGAAGCTTTCTTT.

The V call is TRBV29-1, the J call TRBJ1-1; TRBD1 matches at 7 bases. With 7 bases clipped from V and 0 bases from J, the junction kept 8 bases outside the gene matches. The CDR3 loop spans 14 amino acids. Germline-derived CDR1 and CDR2 are SQVTM and ANQGSEA. The CDR3: CSAKPGGMNTEAFF. The DNA of the CDR3 is TGCAGCGCAAAACCAGGGGGAATGAACACTGAAGCTTTCTTT.

This chain uses TRBV12-3 or TRBV12-4 with TRBJ1-1; D might be TRBD1 (5 bases). The CDR3 length is 12 residues. V was trimmed by 5 bases and J by 4 bases, leaving 8 bases between them. CDR3 in amino acids: CASSGTATEAFF. The CDR3 DNA sequence: TGTGCCAGCAGTGGGACGGCCACTGAAGCTTTCTTT.

This clonotype appeared many times. V and J are TRBV12-3 or TRBV12-4 and TRBJ2-1, with 13 bases that match TRBD2. The CDR3 totals 15 residues. The trim removed 5 bases at V and 7 bases at J, leaving 5 bases unmatched. In DNA form, the CDR3 reads TGTGCCAGCAGTCCCCGGACTAGCGGGGGAAATGAGCAGTTCTTC. Residues: CASSPRTSGGNEQFF.

The chain recombines TRBV2 with TRBJ2-1, with a weak D call TRBD1 (5 bases). Trimming removed 5 bases from V and 6 bases from J, with 26 bases in between. CDR1 and CDR2 from the germline V gene are SNHLY and FYNNEI. The CDR3 spans 18 residues. The CDR3 here is CASSLDLRESIGLNEQFF. As DNA, the CDR3 is TGTGCCAGCAGTTTAGATCTCAGGGAAAGCATAGGCCTCAATGAGCAGTTCTTC.

This rearrangement joins TRBV29-1 to TRBJ1-2; D might be TRBD1 (6 bases). This CDR3 has 12 residues. V lost 7 bases and J 4 bases, leaving 13 bases between the germline ends. CDR1 and CDR2 from the germline V gene are SQVTM and ANQGSEA. The CDR3: CSAPTGAYGYTF. CDR3 nucleotide sequence: TGCAGCGCCCCGACAGGAGCCTATGGCTACACCTTC.

V is TRBV16 and J is TRBJ1-1, with D perhaps matching TRBD1 (5 bases). CDR3 size: 17 residues. The germline V gene has CDR1 KGHSY and CDR2 FQNENV. V dropped 2 bases and J dropped 4 bases, with 20 bases sitting between them. The CDR3 DNA follows: TGTGCCAGCAGCCAACATAAGTTGGGGCGTGGCGGCACTGAAGCTTTCTTT. Residues: CASSQHKLGRGGTEAFF. The variable domain in full, with the rest retrieved from reference TRBV16 and TRBJ1-1, is GEEVAQTPKHLVRGEGQKAKLYCAPIKGHSYVFWYQQVLKNEFKFLISFQNENVFDETGMPKERFSAKCLPNSPCSLEIQATKLEDSAVYFCASSQHKLGRGGTEAFFGQGTRLTVV.

This clonotype appeared a few times. The chain couples TRBV20-1 to TRBJ2-5; D possibly uses TRBD1 or TRBD2 (7 bases each). Germline V gives CDR1 DFQATT, CDR2 SNEGSKA (reference sequence). V was trimmed by 5 bases and J by 0 bases, leaving 16 bases between them. This CDR3 contains 15 residues. CDR3 DNA sequence: TGCAGTGCTCCCAGGGGGGGACAGAACCAAGAGACCCAGTACTTC. Amino acid sequence: CSAPRGGQNQETQYF.

CDR3 amino acids: CASSFLQGNNYGYTF. The CDR3 DNA reads TGCGCCAGCAGCTTCCTACAGGGGAATAACTATGGCTACACCTTC. The chain joins TRBV5-1 to TRBJ1-2, with 7 nucleotides matching TRBD1. The CDR3 extends over 15 amino acids. V was pared by 2 bases and J by 1 base, with 5 bases of the junction left unmatched. The germline gives CDR1 SGHRS, CDR2 YFSETQ.

This clonotype was detected a few times. The genes are TRBV3-1 and TRBJ1-6; the D is unclear. V shed 4 bases and J shed 8 bases, with 12 bases lying between them. CDR3 length: 14 residues. Germline loops: CDR1 LGHDT, CDR2 YNNKEL (reference sequence). The CDR3 DNA reads as TGTGCCAGCAGCCCTGGACTGCGCTATTCACCCCTCCACTTT. Translating it yields CASSPGLRYSPLHF.